This T cell receptor beta chain was captured in a study of T cell changes during pregnancy in multiple sclerosis. Clones were sequenced by immunoSEQ multiplex PCR, and TCRdb holds only the in-frame ones, with some missing. The sample shows under 50,000 clones, 70% to 90% of them seen only once. The CDR3 contains 16 residues. Looked up from germline, CDR1 is SGHNT and CDR2 is YYREEE (reference sequence). Losses at the gene ends were 4 bases for V and 4 bases for J; bases not matched to a gene: 7. Sequencing used CD4+ T cells from peripheral blood mononuclear cells, obtained after pregnancy. The rearrangement links TRBV5-4 to TRBJ2-6; 8 nucleotides match TRBD1. This sequence was found in a female donor with multiple sclerosis, enrolled in a pregnancy study. CDR3 region: CASSPGQEAGANVLTF. In DNA form, the CDR3 reads TGTGCCAGCAGCCCGGGACAGGAGGCCGGGGCCAACGTCCTGACTTTC.